The present T cell receptor (beta chain) was sequenced within a study of cytomegalovirus exposure and HLA in healthy donors. Study context: In a previous analysis, approximately 110 million unique TCR beta sequences were found from about 179 million T cells.

The CDR3 totals 15 residues. Germline loops: CDR1 MNHNS, CDR2 SASEGT. With 8 bases removed from V and 2 bases from J, the gap between germline ends came to 16 bases. PCR involved 60 Vbeta and 13 Jbeta primers. Data came from immunoSEQ multiplex PCR; TCRdb stores just in-frame clones and leaves some out. This sample has about 160,000 clones, with 65% to 85% found just once. The chain combines TRBV6-1 with TRBJ1-5; D might be TRBD1 (6 bases). This TCR was recovered from a male donor in good health and CMV-seropositive. Sequenced: PBMCs. CDR3 DNA: TGTGCCAGCGCCAGAGGTTCAGGGGGCAATCAGCCCCAGCATTTT. It translates to CASARGSGGNQPQHF.